These 16 T cell receptor beta chains originate from one sample sequenced in a study of blood T cells in healthy people across ages. Primed by a sample-barcoded 5' primer and a J-beta primer mix, a second PCR proceeded for roughly 6 to 12 cycles. One entry per CDR3 protein, called by TCRdb with MiXCR from the 5' RACE reads. Of hundreds of thousands of distinct CDR3 sequences in the sample, roughly 32% were seen once. Sequenced input: blood. The receptors were gathered from a woman older than 75 in good health.

This clonotype was picked up many times. The J gene is TRBJ2-7, the V gene TRBV30, with D possibly being TRBD2 (6 bases). The CDR3 length is 14 residues. Trimming stripped 7 bases from V and 3 bases from J, with 19 bases between. The germline V gene encodes CDR1 GTSNPN and CDR2 SVGIG (reference sequence). The CDR3 loop reads CALDGGGVSYEQYF. The CDR3 DNA sequence: TGTGCCTTGGACGGCGGAGGGGTAAGCTACGAGCAGTACTTC.

This clonotype was seen at least ten times. CDR3 sequence: CASSATSDRNEQFF. In DNA form, the CDR3 reads TGTGCCAGCAGCGCGACTAGCGATAGGAATGAGCAGTTCTTC. This sequence joins TRBV9 and TRBJ2-1; the match to TRBD2 covers 8 bases. Germline V lookup: CDR1 SGDLS, CDR2 YYNGEE. V lost 3 bases to trimming and J lost 7 bases; unmatched junction nucleotides: 6. The CDR3 sequence is 14 residues long. The full variable domain, in which reference TRBV9 and TRBJ2-1 provide the parts outside the CDR3, is DSGVTQTPKHLITATGQRVTLRCSPRSGDLSVYWYQQSLDQGLQFLIQYYNGEERAKGNILERFSAQQFPDLHSELNLSSLELGDSALYFCASSATSDRNEQFFGPGTRLTVL.

Remarks on this clonotype: A junction end diverges from the germline sequence, so it may reflect a read error. The chain couples TRBV12-3 or TRBV12-4 to TRBJ2-3; D may be TRBD1 or TRBD2 (5 bases each). The CDR3 extends over 16 amino acids. The DNA of the CDR3 is TGTGCCAGCAGTTTATCAGACAGAGGGAAGTCAGATGCGCAGTATTTT. Protein product: CASSLSDRGKSDAQYF.

This clonotype showed up just once. The CDR3 sequence is CASSSTGHRQNYGYTF. CDR3 bases: TGTGCCAGCAGTAGTACGGGACACAGACAAAACTATGGCTACACCTTC. The V call is TRBV27, the J call TRBJ1-2, with TRBD1 as a possible D gene (6 bases). V was trimmed by 5 bases and J by 2 bases, leaving 18 bases between them. From germline, CDR1 is MNHEY and CDR2 SMNVEV (reference sequence). The CDR3 contains 16 residues.

This clonotype was found a few times. The rearrangement uses TRBV5-1 and TRBJ1-2; D is undetermined. Germline-derived CDR1 and CDR2 are SGHRS and YFSETQ. V lost 5 bases, J lost 0 bases, and 8 bases lay in between. This CDR3 comprises 13 residues. The CDR3 DNA is TGCGCCAGCAGGGCAGCCCCTAACTATGGCTACACCTTC. Translated, it gives CASRAAPNYGYTF.

V and J are TRBV2 and TRBJ2-2; the match to TRBD1 covers 7 bases. The V and J ends lost 2 bases and 0 bases, in that order; junction bases with no gene match: 3. The CDR3 length is 16 residues. CDR1 and CDR2 from the germline V gene are SNHLY and FYNNEI. The CDR3 DNA is TGTGCCAGCAGTGAACAGGGGGTCTCGAACACCGGGGAGCTGTTTTTT. Translating it yields CASSEQGVSNTGELFF.

This clonotype was counted ten times or more. The chain is built from TRBV30 and TRBJ2-1; tentative D call: TRBD2 (5 bases). The CDR3 runs 13 residues. CDR1 is GTSNPN and CDR2 is SVGIG in the germline V gene (reference sequence). V lost 6 bases and J 0 bases, leaving 9 bases between the germline ends. The CDR3 spells CACGKSSYNEQFF. The CDR3 DNA sequence: TGTGCCTGCGGGAAGAGCTCCTACAATGAGCAGTTCTTC.

This sequence joins TRBV6-5 and TRBJ1-2; D is undetermined. The CDR3 has 13 amino acids. Germline V lookup: CDR1 MNHEY, CDR2 SVGAGI. V was pared by 0 bases and J by 4 bases, with 6 bases between. The CDR3 sequence: CASSYSGFYGYTF. CDR3 in DNA: TGTGCCAGCAGTTACTCCGGCTTCTATGGCTACACCTTC.

V and J are TRBV18 and TRBJ2-7; possible D gene TRBD1, 5 bases. Trimming removed 2 bases at V and 6 bases at J, with 14 bases between. There are 14 residues in the CDR3. Per germline, CDR1 KGHSH and CDR2 LQKENI. CDR3 in DNA: TGTGCCAGCTCACCAAGCTCAAGGGGCTCCGAGCAGTACTTC. Translating it yields CASSPSSRGSEQYF.

This clonotype was observed at least ten times. This chain connects TRBV20-1 to TRBJ2-5; no definite D call. The V gene's germline CDR1 is DFQATT and CDR2 SNEGSKA (reference sequence). The CDR3 loop spans 12 amino acids. Trimming removed 3 bases at V and 0 bases at J, with 5 bases between. DNA of the CDR3: TGCAGTGCTAGTATCGACCAAGAGACCCAGTACTTC. Translating it yields CSASIDQETQYF.

This clonotype was recorded at least ten times. This chain joins TRBV20-1 and TRBJ1-5; D unclear. This CDR3 comprises 13 residues. The ends were cut back, 4 bases at V and 1 base at J, with 8 bases in the middle. CDR1 is DFQATT and CDR2 is SNEGSKA in the germline V gene (reference sequence). The CDR3 is CSAISGSNQPQHF. The DNA for the CDR3 is TGCAGTGCTATTTCCGGCAGCAATCAGCCCCAGCATTTT.

As to this clonotype: The junction departs from germline at one end; a sequencing error may be responsible. CDR3: CASSYTDGGTVELFF. In DNA, the CDR3 is TGTGCCAGCAGTTACACGGATGGTGGCACCGTGGAGCTGTTTTTT. The chain uses TRBV6-5 and TRBJ2-2; no firm D call. The CDR3 is 15 residues long. In germline, CDR1 is MNHEY, CDR2 SVGAGI.

The chain joins TRBV20-1 to TRBJ1-2, with 7 bases matching TRBD1. CDR1 is DFQATT, CDR2 SNEGSKA, per germline (reference sequence). The CDR3 is 13 amino acids. J was trimmed by 8 bases and V by 0 bases; bases with no gene match: 6. CDR3 bases: TGCAGTGCTAGAGATCGGACAGGATTAGGCTACACCTTC. Its translation: CSARDRTGLGYTF.

The chain combines TRBV7-2 with TRBJ1-6, with D unresolved. CDR3 length: 16 amino acids. V was cut by 3 bases and J by 14 bases, with 23 bases left in between. Per the germline V gene, CDR1 is SGHTA and CDR2 is FQGNSA. CDR3 bases: TGTGCCAGCAGCTTCCTCGACACGGCTCCACCGTCGTCCCTCCACTTT. This translates into CASSFLDTAPPSSLHF.

This clonotype was seen at least ten times. The chain employs TRBV6-1 and TRBJ2-7; no definite D call. CDR3 length equals 13 residues. From germline, CDR1 is MNHNS and CDR2 SASEGT. The V end lost 6 bases, the J end lost 1 base, and 10 bases lay between the germline ends. In nucleotides, the CDR3 is TGTGCCAGCAGCCGAGACACTTCCTACGAGCAGTACTTC. Encoded protein: CASSRDTSYEQYF.

This clonotype appeared many times. The J gene is TRBJ1-2, the V gene TRBV6-2 or TRBV6-3; D unclear. V lost 0 bases to trimming and J lost 6 bases, with 14 bases between them. The CDR3 length is 15 residues. Germline CDR1 is MNHEY and CDR2 is SVGEGT. The CDR3 spells CASSYSSMKTNGYTF. For the CDR3, the DNA is TGTGCCAGCAGTTACTCTTCTATGAAGACGAATGGCTACACCTTC.